Following are 23 T cell receptor beta chains from one sample sequenced in a study of tumor-infiltrating lymphocytes in oesophageal squamous cell carcinoma. TCRdb independently ran MiXCR on the PCR reads; one entry per CDR3 protein. The profile shows 10,000 or so distinct CDR3 sequences, roughly 53% of them singletons. Sequencing used esophageal tumor tissue. The origin of the receptors is a female donor with esophageal squamous cell carcinoma.

Sample share makes this clonotype medium-sized (0.01 to 0.1%). The CDR3 nucleotides are TGTGCCAGCAGCCAAGATAAGGGGACCGGGACTAGCCAGACGTACGAGCAGTACTTC. As protein: CASSQDKGTGTSQTYEQYF. This chain uses TRBV14 with TRBJ2-7, with 9 bases fitting TRBD2. Germline V CDR1 and CDR2: SGHDN, FVKESK. The CDR3 has 19 amino acids. V trimming: 0 bases; J trimming: 4 bases; junction bases outside the gene matches: 16.

This clonotype was detected once. The V call is TRBV7-3, the J call TRBJ2-5; D possibly corresponds to TRBD1 (6 bases). The J call is uncertain, as TRBJ2-7 better fits the DNA end. CDR3 length equals 15 residues. CDR1 is SGHTA, CDR2 FQGTGA, per germline. The CDR3 loop is CASSLMPGTRYEQYF. In nucleotides, the CDR3 is TGTGCCAGCAGCTTAATGCCCGGGACACGCTACGAGCAGTACTTC.

The chain is built from TRBV7-9 and TRBJ2-2; TRBD2 matches at 11 bases. This CDR3 has 18 amino acids. With 4 bases clipped from V and 10 bases from J, the junction kept 17 bases outside the gene matches. Germline V gene data show CDR1 as SEHNR and CDR2 as FQNEAQ (reference sequence). The CDR3 sequence: CASSSSPGLAAPREELFF. DNA of the CDR3: TGTGCCAGCAGCTCCTCTCCGGGACTAGCGGCTCCGCGGGAGGAGCTGTTTTTT.

Only a few counts were recorded for this clonotype. J is TRBJ1-2 and V is TRBV7-9, with D unclear. CDR1 and CDR2 (germline): SEHNR, FQNEAQ (reference sequence). The length of the CDR3 is 13 residues. V gave up 1 base and J gave up 7 bases, with 10 bases separating them. CDR3 nucleotide sequence: TGTGCCAGCAGCTTAGAATACGGGAGTGGCTACACCTTC. Encoded protein: CASSLEYGSGYTF.

V and J are TRBV12-3 or TRBV12-4 and TRBJ2-1; D ambiguous. Deletions cut 7 bases from V and 6 bases from J, with 7 bases between. The CDR3 spans 11 residues. CDR3 DNA: TGTGCCAGCAAAGTGGGCAATGAGCAGTTCTTC. Its translation is CASKVGNEQFF.

Only a few counts were recorded for this clonotype. This rearrangement joins TRBV7-2 to TRBJ2-7; 9 bases agree with TRBD1. Per germline, CDR1 SGHTA and CDR2 FQGNSA. CDR3 length: 16 residues. V dropped 2 bases and J dropped 7; count of bases not matched to a gene: 12. CDR3 in amino acids: CASSLRGTGINNEQYF. The CDR3 nucleotides are TGTGCCAGCAGCTTAAGGGGGACAGGGATCAACAATGAGCAGTACTTC.

The rearrangement joins TRBV12-3 or TRBV12-4 to TRBJ2-1, with 10 positions matching TRBD1. The tail of the sequence fits TRBJ2-5 better, so the J call may be wrong. This CDR3 comprises 15 residues. In nucleotides, the CDR3 is TGTGCCAGCAGACGGGACAGGGGTTTTCTAGAGACCCAGTACTTC. As protein: CASRRDRGFLETQYF.

The chain joins TRBV6-5 to TRBJ2-5; D is ambiguous. Germline loops: CDR1 MNHEY, CDR2 SVGAGI. Trimming stripped 0 bases from V and 11 bases from J, with 22 bases between. CDR3 length: 16 amino acids. The CDR3 loop is CASSYSGWVRPDEQYF. The CDR3 DNA is TGTGCCAGCAGTTACTCTGGGTGGGTCAGGCCCGATGAGCAGTACTTC.

This chain connects TRBV7-6 to TRBJ2-3; no clear D. This CDR3 comprises 13 residues. From germline, CDR1 is SGHVS and CDR2 FNYEAQ. The V gene lost 2 bases and the J gene lost 6 bases, with 9 bases spanning the gap. The CDR3 DNA is TGTGCCAGCAGCTTAATCTTCTGGGATACGCAGTATTTT. Protein product: CASSLIFWDTQYF.

This chain joins TRBV6-9 and TRBJ1-4; TRBD1 matches 7 bases. Germline V CDR1 and CDR2: MNHGY, SVAAGI. V shed 5 bases, J shed 4 bases, and the junction held 7 bases outside the gene matches. This CDR3 comprises 15 residues. CDR3 region: CASSTGTAINEKLFF. DNA of the CDR3: TGTGCCAGCAGTACAGGGACAGCCATTAATGAAAAACTGTTTTTT.

The chain has TRBV7-2 and TRBJ2-1, with 10 nucleotides matching TRBD2. The J call may be wrong; the DNA end is better matched by TRBJ2-7. Germline V gene data show CDR1 as SGHTA and CDR2 as FQGNSA. This CDR3 is built from 15 residues. For the CDR3, the DNA is TGTGCCAGCAGCCAGCAAGCGGGAGGGTCCTACGAGCAGTACTTC. Its protein product is CASSQQAGGSYEQYF.

Only a few counts were recorded for this clonotype. The gene calls are TRBV7-2 and TRBJ2-7; TRBD2 might be the D (5 bases). V lost 4 bases and J lost 3, with 13 bases in between. The CDR3 is made up of 14 amino acids. The germline CDR1 and CDR2 sequences are SGHTA and FQGNSA. Here the CDR3 reads CASSSGLGYYEQYF. The CDR3 region has the DNA TGTGCCAGCAGCTCTGGACTCGGCTACTACGAGCAGTACTTC.

The chain recombines TRBV10-1 with TRBJ2-1; D remains unclear. The tail of the sequence fits TRBJ2-7 better, so the J call may be wrong. The V gene's germline CDR1 is WNHNN and CDR2 SYGVQD (reference sequence). The CDR3 contains 11 residues. The CDR3 DNA is TGCGCCAGCAGTGCAAACAATGAGCAGTACTTC. Translated: CASSANNEQYF.

This clonotype has more than one count but fewer than ten. The CDR3 DNA reads TGTGCCAGCAGTCTCGGGACCACTATCTACGAGCAGTACTTC. Translation: CASSLGTTIYEQYF. This chain uses TRBV28 with TRBJ2-1; D is tentatively TRBD1 or TRBD2 (5 bases each). TRBJ2-7 matches the DNA end more closely, so the J call is doubtful. Germline CDR1 and CDR2: MDHEN and SYDVKM. The CDR3 length is 14 residues.

V gene TRBV10-1 combines with J gene TRBJ2-4, with D hard to call. This CDR3 has 12 amino acids. The germline gives CDR1 WNHNN, CDR2 SYGVQD (reference sequence). V lost 6 bases and J 13 bases, leaving 16 bases between the germline ends. DNA for the CDR3: TGCGCCAGCAGCGATGGGGTAATGGAGCAGTACTTC. Its translation is CASSDGVMEQYF.

This clonotype has a handful of counts. The chain employs TRBV6-6 and TRBJ2-3; D uncertain. The length of the CDR3 is 13 residues. Deletions cut 6 bases from V and 4 bases from J, with 11 bases between. From germline, CDR1 is MNHNY and CDR2 SVGAGI (reference sequence). The CDR3, as DNA: TGTGCCAGCAGCTATACCCGGGCAGATACGCAGTATTTT. This encodes CASSYTRADTQYF.

The rearrangement links TRBV7-2 to TRBJ2-7; unclear D gene. V gave up 5 bases and J gave up 6 bases, with 14 bases separating them. Germline CDR1 and CDR2: SGHTA and FQGNSA. CDR3 size: 13 residues. The CDR3 loop is CASSPYRGVEQYF. The CDR3 nucleotides are TGTGCCAGCAGCCCGTACAGAGGAGTCGAGCAGTACTTC. The whole variable domain, filled in from reference TRBV7-2 and TRBJ2-7, reads GAGVSQSPSNKVTEKGKDVELRCDPISGHTALYWYRQSLGQGLEFLIYFQGNSAPDKSGLPSDRFSAERTGGSVSTLTIQRTQQEDSAVYLCASSPYRGVEQYFGPGTRLTVT.

This clonotype was detected only a few times. The V call is TRBV19, the J call TRBJ1-1, with D unresolved. The germline V gene encodes CDR1 LNHDA and CDR2 SQIVND (reference sequence). The CDR3 contains 13 residues. Between the trimmed V and J ends, which lost 3 bases and 6 bases, there was a span of 11 bases. The CDR3 loop is CASSIIGSAEAFF. The CDR3 DNA sequence: TGTGCCAGTAGTATCATAGGGTCGGCTGAAGCTTTCTTT.

This clonotype is judged medium-sized. The chain recombines TRBV11-2 with TRBJ2-7; D perhaps matches TRBD1 (6 bases). The V gene lost 3 bases and the J gene lost 6 bases, with 12 bases spanning the gap. The CDR3 spans 13 residues. Germline CDR1 reads SGHAT; CDR2 reads FQNNGV. CDR3 sequence reads: CASSFNRDFEQYF. CDR3 coding DNA: TGTGCCAGCAGCTTTAACAGGGATTTCGAGCAGTACTTC.

For this clonotype: The germline gene is not matched at one end of the junction; a read error may be the cause. The CDR3 sequence is CASSWTSSPLHF. In DNA, the CDR3 is TGTGCCAGCAGCTGGACAAGTTCACCCCTCCACTTC. The V and J genes are TRBV7-2 and TRBJ2-6; D is possibly TRBD1 (5 bases). The CDR3 is 12 amino acids. Germline CDR1 reads SGHTA; CDR2 reads FQGNSA.

This clonotype is large in the sample. The V and J genes are TRBV7-2 and TRBJ2-3; the D is unclear. Trimming shortened V by 1 base and J by 4 bases, and 3 bases separated the two germline ends. Germline CDR1 and CDR2: SGHTA and FQGNSA. This CDR3 region has 12 residues. CDR3 in amino acids: CASSLGADTQYF. The CDR3 nucleotides read TGTGCCAGCAGCTTAGGAGCAGATACGCAGTATTTT.

V gene TRBV6-8 combines with J gene TRBJ2-3; 15 nucleotides match TRBD2. Trimming cost V 4 bases and J 4 bases; bases outside gene matches: 3. This CDR3 spans 16 amino acids. Germline V gives CDR1 MNHGY, CDR2 SAAAGT. CDR3 DNA: TGTGCCAGCAGTTCCGGACTAGCGGGAGGGGCAGATACGCAGTATTTT. This encodes CASSSGLAGGADTQYF.

Notes on this clonotype: Relative to the germline gene, one junction end is altered; a read error may explain this. V gene TRBV5-3 combines with J gene TRBJ2-6; 7 bases line up with TRBD1. The end of the DNA aligns better with TRBJ2-7, so the J call may be wrong. TRBV5-3 is given ORF status, its function remaining uncertain. The CDR3 has 15 residues. CDR3 in DNA: TGTGCCAGCAGCTTCTCCGGCTATGGGACAGATACGCAGTACTTC. It encodes CASSFSGYGTDTQYF.